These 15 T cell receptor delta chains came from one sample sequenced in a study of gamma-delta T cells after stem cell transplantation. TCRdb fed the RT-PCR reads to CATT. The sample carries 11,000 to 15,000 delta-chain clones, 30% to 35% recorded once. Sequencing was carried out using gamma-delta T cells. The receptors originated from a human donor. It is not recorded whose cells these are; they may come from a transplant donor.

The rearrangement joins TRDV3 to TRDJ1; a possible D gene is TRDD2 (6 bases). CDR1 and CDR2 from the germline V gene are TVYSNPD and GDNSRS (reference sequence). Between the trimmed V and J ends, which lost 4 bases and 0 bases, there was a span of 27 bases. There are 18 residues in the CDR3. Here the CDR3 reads CAYRSTSSVYWNTDKLIF. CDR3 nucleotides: TGTGCCTATAGGAGCACTTCCTCCGTATACTGGAACACCGATAAACTCATCTTT. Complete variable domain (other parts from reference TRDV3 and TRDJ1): CDKVTQSSPDQTVASGSEVVLLCTYDTVYSNPDLFWYRIRPDYSFQFVFYGDNSRSEGADFTQGRFSVKHILTQKAFHLVISPVRTEDSATYYCAYRSTSSVYWNTDKLIFGKGTRVTVEP.

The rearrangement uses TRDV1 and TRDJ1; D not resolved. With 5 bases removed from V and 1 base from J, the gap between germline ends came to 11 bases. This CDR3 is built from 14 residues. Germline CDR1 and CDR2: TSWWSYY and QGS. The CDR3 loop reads CALGIPAFTDKLIF. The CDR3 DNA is TGTGCTCTTGGGATACCTGCCTTCACCGATAAACTCATCTTT.

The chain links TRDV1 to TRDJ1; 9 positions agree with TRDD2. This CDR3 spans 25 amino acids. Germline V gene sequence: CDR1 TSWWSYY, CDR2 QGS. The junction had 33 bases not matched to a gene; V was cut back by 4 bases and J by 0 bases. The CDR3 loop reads CALGGCLNLPTKAGWGVGYTDKLIF. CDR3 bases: TGTGCTCTTGGGGGGTGCCTTAACCTTCCTACTAAAGCGGGGTGGGGGGTAGGCTACACCGATAAACTCATCTTT.

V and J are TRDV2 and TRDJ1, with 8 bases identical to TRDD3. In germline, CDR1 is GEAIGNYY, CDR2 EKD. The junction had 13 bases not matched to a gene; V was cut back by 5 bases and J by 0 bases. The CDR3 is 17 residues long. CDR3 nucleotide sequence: TGTGCCTGTGGGTCTACTACTGGGGGCACATACACCGATAAACTCATCTTT. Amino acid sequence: CACGSTTGGTYTDKLIF.

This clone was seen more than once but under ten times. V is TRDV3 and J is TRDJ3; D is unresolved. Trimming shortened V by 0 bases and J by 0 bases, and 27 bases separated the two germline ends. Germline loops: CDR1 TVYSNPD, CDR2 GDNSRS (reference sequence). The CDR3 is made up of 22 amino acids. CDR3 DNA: TGTGCCTTTAGACCTGGCCTTTTTGGATGGGACCCAAGCTCCTGGGACACCCGACAGATGTTTTTC. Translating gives CAFRPGLFGWDPSSWDTRQMFF.

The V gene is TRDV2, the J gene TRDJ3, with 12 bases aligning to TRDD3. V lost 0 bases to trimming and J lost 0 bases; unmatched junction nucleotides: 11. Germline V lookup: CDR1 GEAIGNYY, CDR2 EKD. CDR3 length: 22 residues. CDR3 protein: CACDTRATGGYLSSWDTRQMFF. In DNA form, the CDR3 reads TGTGCCTGTGACACCCGGGCAACTGGGGGATACTTGAGCTCCTGGGACACCCGACAGATGTTTTTC.

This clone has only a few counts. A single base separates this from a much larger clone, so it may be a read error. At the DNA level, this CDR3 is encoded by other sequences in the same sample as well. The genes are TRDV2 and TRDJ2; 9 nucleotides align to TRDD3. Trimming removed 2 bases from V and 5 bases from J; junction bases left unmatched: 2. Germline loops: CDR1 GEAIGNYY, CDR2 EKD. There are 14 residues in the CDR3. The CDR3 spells CACDILGETAQLFF. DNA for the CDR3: TGTGCCTGTGACATACTGGGGGAAACAGCACAACTCTTCTTT.

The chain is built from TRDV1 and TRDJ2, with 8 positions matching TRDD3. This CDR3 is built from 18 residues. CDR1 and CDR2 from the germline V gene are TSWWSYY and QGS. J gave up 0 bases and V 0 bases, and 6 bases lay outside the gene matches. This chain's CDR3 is CALGELFPWGTLTAQLFF. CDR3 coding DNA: TGTGCTCTTGGGGAACTGTTCCCCTGGGGGACTTTGACAGCACAACTCTTCTTT.

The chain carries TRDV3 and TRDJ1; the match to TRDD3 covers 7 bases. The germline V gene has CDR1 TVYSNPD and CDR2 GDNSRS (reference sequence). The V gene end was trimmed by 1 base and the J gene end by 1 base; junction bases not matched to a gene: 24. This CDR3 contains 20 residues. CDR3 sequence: CAFILSDRGYGGGGTDKLIF. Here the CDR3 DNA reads TGTGCCTTTATCCTAAGTGACAGAGGATACGGCGGGGGTGGCACCGATAAACTCATCTTT.

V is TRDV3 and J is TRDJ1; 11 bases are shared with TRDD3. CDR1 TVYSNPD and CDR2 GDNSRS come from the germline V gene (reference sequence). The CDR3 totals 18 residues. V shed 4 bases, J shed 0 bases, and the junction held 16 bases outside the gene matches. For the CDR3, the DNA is TGTGCCTCACCTAGTCACTGGGGGATAGTGGAGGACACCGATAAACTCATCTTT. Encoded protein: CASPSHWGIVEDTDKLIF.

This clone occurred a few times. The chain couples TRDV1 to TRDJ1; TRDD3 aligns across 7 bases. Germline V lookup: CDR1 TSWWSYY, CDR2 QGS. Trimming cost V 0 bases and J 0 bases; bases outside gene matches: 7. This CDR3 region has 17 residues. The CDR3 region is CALGELRGDPYTDKLIF. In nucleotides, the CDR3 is TGTGCTCTTGGGGAACTCCGGGGGGATCCCTACACCGATAAACTCATCTTT.

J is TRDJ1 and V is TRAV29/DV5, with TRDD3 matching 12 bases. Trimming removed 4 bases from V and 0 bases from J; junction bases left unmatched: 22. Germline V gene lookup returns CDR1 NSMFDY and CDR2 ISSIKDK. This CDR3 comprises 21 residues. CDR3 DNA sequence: TGTGCAGCAGGGTCGAGTCCAACTGGGGGATACAACGCGCCGCACACCGATAAACTCATCTTT. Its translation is CAAGSSPTGGYNAPHTDKLIF.

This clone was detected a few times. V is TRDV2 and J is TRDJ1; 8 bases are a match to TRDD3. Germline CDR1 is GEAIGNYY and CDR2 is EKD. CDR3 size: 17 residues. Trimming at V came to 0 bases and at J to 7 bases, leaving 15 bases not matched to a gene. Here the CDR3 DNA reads TGTGCCTGTGACACCGTTGCGCAGCGGGGGATAGGGCGTAAACTCATCTTT. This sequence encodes CACDTVAQRGIGRKLIF.

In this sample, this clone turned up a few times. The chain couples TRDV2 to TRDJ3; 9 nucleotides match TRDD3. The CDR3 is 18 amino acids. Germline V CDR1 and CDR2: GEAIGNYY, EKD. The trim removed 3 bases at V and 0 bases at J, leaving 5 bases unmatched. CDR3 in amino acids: CACDAGGFVSWDTRQMFF. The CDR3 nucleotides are TGTGCCTGTGACGCTGGGGGATTTGTCTCCTGGGACACCCGACAGATGTTTTTC.

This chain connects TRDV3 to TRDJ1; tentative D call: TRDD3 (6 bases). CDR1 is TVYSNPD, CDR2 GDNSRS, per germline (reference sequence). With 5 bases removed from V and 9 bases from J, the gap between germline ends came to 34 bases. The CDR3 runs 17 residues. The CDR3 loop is CAVPPLSNYWWIQELIF. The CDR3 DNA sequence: TGTGCCGTTCCTCCTCTTTCCAACTACTGGTGGATACAGGAACTCATCTTT.